This record covers a single T cell receptor beta chain. Here immunoSEQ multiplex PCR was the method, and the copy in TCRdb shows in-frame clones only, minus some. The sample contains about 120,000 clones, roughly 77% of which appear only once. The data were taken from a study of blood T cell repertoires in COVID-19. Deletions cut 8 bases from V and 7 bases from J, with 12 bases between. The germline V gene has CDR1 MNHEY and CDR2 SVGAGI. There are 13 residues in the CDR3. The receptor's source is a man aged 55 to 70 with active or convalescent COVID-19. The chain carries TRBV6-5 and TRBJ1-6, with D perhaps matching TRBD1 (5 bases). The specimen was peripheral blood. The CDR3 here is CASHEGVNSPLHF. The CDR3 DNA follows: TGTGCCAGCCACGAAGGGGTGAATTCACCCCTCCACTTT.